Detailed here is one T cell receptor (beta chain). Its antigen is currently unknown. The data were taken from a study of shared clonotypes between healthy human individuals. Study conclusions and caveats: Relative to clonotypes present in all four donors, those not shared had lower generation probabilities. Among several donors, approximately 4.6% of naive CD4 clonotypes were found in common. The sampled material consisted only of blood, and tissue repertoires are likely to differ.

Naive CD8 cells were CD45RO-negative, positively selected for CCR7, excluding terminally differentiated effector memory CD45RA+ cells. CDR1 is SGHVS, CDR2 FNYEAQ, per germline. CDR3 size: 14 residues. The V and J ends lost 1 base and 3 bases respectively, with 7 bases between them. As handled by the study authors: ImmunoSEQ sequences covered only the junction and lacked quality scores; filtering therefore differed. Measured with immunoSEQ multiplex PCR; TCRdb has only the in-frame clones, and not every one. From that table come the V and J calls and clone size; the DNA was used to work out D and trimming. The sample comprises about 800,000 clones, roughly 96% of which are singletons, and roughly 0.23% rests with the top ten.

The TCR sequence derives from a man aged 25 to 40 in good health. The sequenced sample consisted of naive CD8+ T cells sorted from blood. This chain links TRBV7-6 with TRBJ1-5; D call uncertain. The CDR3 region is CASSLDRNNQPQHF. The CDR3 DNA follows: TGTGCCAGCAGCTTAGATAGGAACAATCAGCCCCAGCATTTT.